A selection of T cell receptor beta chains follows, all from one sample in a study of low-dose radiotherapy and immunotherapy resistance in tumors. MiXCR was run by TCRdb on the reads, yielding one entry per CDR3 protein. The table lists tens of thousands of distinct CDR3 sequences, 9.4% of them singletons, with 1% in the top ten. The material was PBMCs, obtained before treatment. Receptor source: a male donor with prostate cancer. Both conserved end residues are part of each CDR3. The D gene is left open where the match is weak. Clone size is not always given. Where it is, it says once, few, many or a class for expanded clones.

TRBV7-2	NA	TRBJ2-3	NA	CASSLDRRTQYF	TGTGCCAGCAGCTTAGACCGACGTACGCAGTATTTT
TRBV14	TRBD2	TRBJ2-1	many	CASSQLGGDEQFF	TGTGCCAGCAGCCAATTGGGAGGGGATGAGCAGTTCTTC
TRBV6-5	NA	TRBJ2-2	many	CASRRAARAGELFF	TGTGCCAGTCGTAGGGCAGCCCGAGCCGGGGAGCTGTTTTTT
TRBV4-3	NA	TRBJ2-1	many	CASSQDRARSSYNEQFF	TGCGCCAGCAGCCAAGATCGGGCGAGGAGCTCCTACAATGAGCAGTTCTTC
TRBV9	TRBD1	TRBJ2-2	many	CASRRTGQNTGELFF	TGTGCCAGCAGGCGGACAGGACAGAACACCGGGGAGCTGTTTTTT
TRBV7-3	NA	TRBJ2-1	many	CASSLRPPYNEQFF	TGTGCCAGCAGCTTACGCCCCCCGTACAATGAGCAGTTCTTC
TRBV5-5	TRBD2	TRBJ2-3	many	CASSSYLAGAVVDTQYF	TGTGCCAGCAGCTCCTACCTAGCGGGAGCGGTTGTGGATACGCAGTATTTT
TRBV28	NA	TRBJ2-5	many	CASSLGGLGETQYF	TGTGCCAGCAGTTTAGGGGGCCTCGGGGAGACCCAGTACTTC
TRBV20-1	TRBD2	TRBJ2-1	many	CSARDGTTVYNEQFF	TGCAGTGCTAGAGATGGGACTACCGTTTATAATGAGCAGTTCTTC
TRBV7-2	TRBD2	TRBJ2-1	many	CASSLARSGRADEQFF	TGTGCCAGCAGCCTCGCCCGTAGCGGGAGGGCGGATGAGCAGTTCTTC
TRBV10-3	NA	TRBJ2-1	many	CAIREGQNNEQFF	TGTGCCATCAGGGAGGGACAGAACAATGAGCAGTTCTTC
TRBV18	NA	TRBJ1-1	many	CASSPPLIGGGGFNTEAFF	TGTGCCAGCTCACCACCATTGATAGGAGGCGGAGGGTTTAACACTGAAGCTTTCTTT
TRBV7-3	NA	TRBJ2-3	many	CASSLRGNREDTQYF	TGTGCCAGCAGCTTAAGGGGGAACAGGGAAGATACGCAGTATTTT
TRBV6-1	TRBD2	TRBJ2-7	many	CASMEAGGYEQYF	TGTGCCAGCATGGAGGCGGGGGGATACGAGCAGTACTTC
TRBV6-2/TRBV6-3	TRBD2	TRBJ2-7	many	CASSRPRTGTSPYEQYF	TGTGCCAGCAGCCGCCCCCGGACCGGGACTAGTCCCTACGAGCAGTACTTC
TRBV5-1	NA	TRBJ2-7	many	CASSYQDTVAYEQYF	TGCGCCAGCAGTTATCAGGACACGGTGGCCTACGAGCAGTACTTC
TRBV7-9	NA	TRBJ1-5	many	CASSAGTGGLPQHF	TGTGCCAGCAGCGCCGGGACGGGCGGATTGCCCCAGCATTTT
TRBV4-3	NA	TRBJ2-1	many	CASSPERLVYNEQFF	TGCGCCAGCAGCCCAGAAAGACTAGTGTACAATGAGCAGTTCTTC
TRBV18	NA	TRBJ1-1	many	CASSMVGTPEAFF	TGTGCCAGCTCAATGGTAGGGACCCCTGAAGCTTTCTTT
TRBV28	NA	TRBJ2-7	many	CASSRLAYEQYF	TGTGCCAGCAGTAGACTGGCCTACGAGCAGTACTTC
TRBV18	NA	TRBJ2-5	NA	CASLRSPQETQYF	TGTGCCAGCCTTCGTTCTCCCCAAGAGACCCAGTACTTC
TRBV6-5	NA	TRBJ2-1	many	CASRSISGTEYNEQFF	TGTGCCAGCCGGAGTATCTCCGGGACCGAATACAATGAGCAGTTCTTC
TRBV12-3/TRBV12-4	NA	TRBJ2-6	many	CASSQDVLFSSGANVLTF	TGTGCCAGCAGCCAAGATGTATTATTCAGCTCTGGGGCCAACGTCCTGACTTTC
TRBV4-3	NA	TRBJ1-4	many	CASSQDYGTSGKLFF	TGCGCCAGCAGCCAAGATTACGGGACTTCAGGAAAACTGTTTTTT
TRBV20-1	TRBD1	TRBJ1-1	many	CSADKGASNTEAFF	TGCAGTGCCGACAAGGGGGCGTCGAACACTGAAGCTTTCTTT
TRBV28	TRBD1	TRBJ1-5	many	CASSRDSPSNQPQHF	TGTGCCAGCAGCCGGGACAGCCCTAGCAATCAGCCCCAGCATTTT
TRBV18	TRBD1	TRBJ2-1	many	CASSLGQAYNEQFF	TGTGCCAGCTCACTGGGACAGGCCTACAATGAGCAGTTCTTC
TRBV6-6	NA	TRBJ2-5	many	CASSNRGFQETQYF	TGTGCCAGCAGCAATAGGGGTTTTCAAGAGACCCAGTACTTC
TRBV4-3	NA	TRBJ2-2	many	CASSQEGRVGTGELFF	TGCGCCAGCAGCCAAGAAGGCAGGGTGGGGACCGGGGAGCTGTTTTTT
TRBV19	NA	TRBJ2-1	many	CASRVSVNTNEQFF	TGTGCCAGTAGAGTTTCTGTCAATACCAATGAGCAGTTCTTC
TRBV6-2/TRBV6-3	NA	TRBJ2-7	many	CASSSVRDTFYEQYF	TGTGCCAGCAGTTCTGTCCGGGACACCTTCTACGAGCAGTACTTC
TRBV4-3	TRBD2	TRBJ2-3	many	CASSQAELAGYTDTQYF	TGCGCCAGCAGCCAAGCGGAACTAGCGGGGTACACAGATACGCAGTATTTT
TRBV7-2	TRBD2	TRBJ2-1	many	CASSIRVSSGTDNEQFF	TGTGCCAGCAGCATAAGGGTCTCTAGCGGGACGGACAATGAGCAGTTCTTC
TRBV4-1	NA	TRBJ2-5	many	CASSQGWGQETQYF	TGCGCCAGCAGCCAAGGTTGGGGCCAAGAGACCCAGTACTTC
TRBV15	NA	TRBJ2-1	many	CATSRVLSGSYNEQFF	TGTGCCACCAGCAGGGTTCTTTCGGGGTCCTACAATGAGCAGTTCTTC
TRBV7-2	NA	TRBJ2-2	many	CASSLAPGTGELFF	TGTGCCAGCAGCTTAGCGCCTGGCACCGGGGAGCTGTTTTTT
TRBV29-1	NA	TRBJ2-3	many	CSLKPSTDTQYF	TGCAGCCTGAAGCCCAGCACAGATACGCAGTATTTT
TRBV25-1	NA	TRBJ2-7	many	CASSGPSGLSYEQYF	TGTGCCAGCAGCGGGCCCAGCGGGTTATCCTACGAGCAGTACTTC
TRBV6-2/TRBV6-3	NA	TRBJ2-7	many	CASSDGSWGQYF	TGTGCCAGCAGCGACGGGAGCTGGGGGCAGTACTTC
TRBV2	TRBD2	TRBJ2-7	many	CASSEAGGSNYEQYF	TGTGCCAGCAGTGAAGCGGGCGGGAGTAATTACGAGCAGTACTTC
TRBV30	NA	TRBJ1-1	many	CAWSPRPNTEAFF	TGTGCCTGGAGCCCCCGGCCGAACACTGAAGCTTTCTTT
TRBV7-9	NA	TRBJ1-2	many	CASSLPPAGAGRGYTF	TGTGCCAGCAGCTTGCCCCCCGCGGGGGCAGGGAGAGGCTACACCTTC
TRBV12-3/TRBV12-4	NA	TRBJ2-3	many	CASSHDRADTQYF	TGTGCCAGCAGTCACGACCGGGCAGATACGCAGTATTTT
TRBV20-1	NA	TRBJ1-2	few	CSARDGTWNEDNYGYTF	TGCAGTGCTAGAGATGGGACGTGGAATGAGGATAACTATGGCTACACCTTC